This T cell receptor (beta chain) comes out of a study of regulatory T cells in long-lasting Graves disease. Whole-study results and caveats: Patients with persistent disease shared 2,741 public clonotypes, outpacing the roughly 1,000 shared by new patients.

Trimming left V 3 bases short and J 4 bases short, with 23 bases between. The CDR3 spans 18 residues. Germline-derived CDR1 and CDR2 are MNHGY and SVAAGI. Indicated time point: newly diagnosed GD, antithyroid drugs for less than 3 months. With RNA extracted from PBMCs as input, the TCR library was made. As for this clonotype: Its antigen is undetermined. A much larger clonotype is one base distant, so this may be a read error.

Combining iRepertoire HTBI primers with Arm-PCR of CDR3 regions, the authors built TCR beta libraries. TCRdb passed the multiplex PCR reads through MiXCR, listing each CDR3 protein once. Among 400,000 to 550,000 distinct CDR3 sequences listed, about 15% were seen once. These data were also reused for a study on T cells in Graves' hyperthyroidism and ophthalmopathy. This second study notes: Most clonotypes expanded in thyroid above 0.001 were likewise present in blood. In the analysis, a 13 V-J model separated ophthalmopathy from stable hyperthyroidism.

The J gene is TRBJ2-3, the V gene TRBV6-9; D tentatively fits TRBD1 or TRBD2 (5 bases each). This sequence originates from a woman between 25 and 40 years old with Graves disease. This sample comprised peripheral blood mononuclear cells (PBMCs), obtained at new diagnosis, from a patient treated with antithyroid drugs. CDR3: CASSYRPSGTPEADTQYF. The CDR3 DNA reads TGTGCCAGCAGTTACCGGCCGTCGGGGACCCCGGAGGCAGATACGCAGTATTTT.